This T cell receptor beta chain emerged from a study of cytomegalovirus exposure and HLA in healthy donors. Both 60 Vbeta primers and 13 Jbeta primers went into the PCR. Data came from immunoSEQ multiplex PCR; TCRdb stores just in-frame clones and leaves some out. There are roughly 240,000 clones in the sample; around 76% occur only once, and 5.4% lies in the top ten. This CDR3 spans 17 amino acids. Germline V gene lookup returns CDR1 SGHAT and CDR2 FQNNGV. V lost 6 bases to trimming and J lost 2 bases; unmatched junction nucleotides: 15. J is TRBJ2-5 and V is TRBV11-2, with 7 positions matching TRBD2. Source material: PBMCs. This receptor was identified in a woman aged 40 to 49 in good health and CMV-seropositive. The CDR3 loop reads CASRQSGKLYLQETQYF. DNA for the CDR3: TGTGCCAGCAGACAGAGCGGGAAGCTCTACCTGCAAGAGACCCAGTACTTC. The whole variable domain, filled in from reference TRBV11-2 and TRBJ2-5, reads EAGVAQSPRYKIIEKRQSVAFWCNPISGHATLYWYQQILGQGPKLLIQFQNNGVVDDSQLPKDRFSAERLKGVDSTLKIQPAKLEDSAVYLCASRQSGKLYLQETQYFGPGTRLLVL.